A selection of T cell receptor beta chains follows, all from one sample in a study of Graves' ophthalmopathy and Graves' hyperthyroidism. TCRdb independently ran MiXCR on the multiplex PCR reads; one entry per CDR3 protein. This table holds 500,000 to 700,000 distinct CDR3 sequences, 22% found once. Sequenced material: peripheral blood. These receptors were obtained from a woman between 18 and 29 years old with stable Graves' hyperthyroidism. Some clones in this sample may be carry-over from other donors' samples. CDR3s include the opening cysteine and the closing phenylalanine or tryptophan. The D gene is left open where the match is weak. Clone sizes are given selectively: once, few, many, or a class where the clone is expanded.

v_call: TRBV6-5
d_call: NA
clone_size: few
j_call: TRBJ1-3
cdr3_aa: CASSYHNSLGNTIYF
cdr3_nt: TGTGCCAGCAGTTACCACAACAGCCTTGGAAACACCATATATTTT

v_call: TRBV24-1
d_call: NA
clone_size: many
j_call: TRBJ2-2
cdr3_aa: CATSAATGELFF
cdr3_nt: TGTGCCACCAGTGCGGCCACCGGGGAGCTGTTTTTT

v_call: TRBV6-5
d_call: TRBD1
clone_size: many
j_call: TRBJ1-2
cdr3_aa: CASSWDRAVGGYTF
cdr3_nt: TGTGCCAGCAGTTGGGACAGGGCCGTTGGGGGCTACACCTTC

v_call: TRBV13
d_call: NA
clone_size: many
j_call: TRBJ1-2
cdr3_aa: CASSGQGRYGYTF
cdr3_nt: TGTGCCAGCAGTGGGCAGGGGCGGTATGGCTACACCTTC

v_call: TRBV27
d_call: TRBD1
clone_size: many
j_call: TRBJ1-2
cdr3_aa: CASSQGQGKGNYGYTF
cdr3_nt: TGTGCCAGCAGCCAGGGACAGGGGAAGGGTAACTATGGCTACACCTTC

v_call: TRBV5-1
d_call: NA
clone_size: many
j_call: TRBJ1-5
cdr3_aa: CASSLDAGGQPQHF
cdr3_nt: TGCGCCAGCAGCTTGGATGCGGGCGGTCAGCCCCAGCATTTT

v_call: TRBV18
d_call: NA
clone_size: NA
j_call: TRBJ1-1
cdr3_aa: CASSPGRRDTEAFF
cdr3_nt: TGTGCCAGCTCACCAGGGAGGAGGGACACTGAAGCTTTCTTT

v_call: TRBV19
d_call: NA
clone_size: many
j_call: TRBJ1-5
cdr3_aa: CASSTHQRGFNQPQHF
cdr3_nt: TGTGCCAGTAGTACCCACCAAAGAGGTTTCAACCAGCCCCAGCATTTT

v_call: TRBV27
d_call: NA
clone_size: many
j_call: TRBJ1-1
cdr3_aa: CASSRRGPWDTEAFF
cdr3_nt: TGTGCCAGCAGCCGGCGTGGGCCCTGGGACACTGAAGCTTTCTTT

v_call: TRBV12-3/TRBV12-4
d_call: NA
clone_size: many
j_call: TRBJ1-1
cdr3_aa: CASSLKSGTEAFF
cdr3_nt: TGTGCCAGCAGTTTAAAGAGTGGTACTGAAGCTTTCTTT

v_call: TRBV2
d_call: NA
clone_size: NA
j_call: TRBJ1-6
cdr3_aa: CASSVGLNNSPLHF
cdr3_nt: TGTGCCAGCAGTGTTGGATTAAATAATTCACCCCTCCACTTT

v_call: TRBV6-2/TRBV6-3
d_call: NA
clone_size: many
j_call: TRBJ1-5
cdr3_aa: CASIAGRGFLGNQPQHF
cdr3_nt: TGTGCCAGCATTGCGGGCAGGGGATTTTTGGGCAATCAGCCCCAGCATTTT

v_call: TRBV27
d_call: TRBD2
clone_size: NA
j_call: TRBJ2-5
cdr3_aa: CASSSASGRVGTQYF
cdr3_nt: TGTGCCAGCAGCTCCGCTAGCGGGAGGGTGGGGACCCAGTACTTC

v_call: TRBV6-1
d_call: TRBD1
clone_size: many
j_call: TRBJ2-5
cdr3_aa: CASPGTGGLQETQYF
cdr3_nt: TGTGCCAGCCCAGGGACAGGGGGACTCCAAGAGACCCAGTACTTC

v_call: TRBV28
d_call: NA
clone_size: many
j_call: TRBJ1-1
cdr3_aa: CASSFYWAGAGTEAFF
cdr3_nt: TGTGCCAGCAGTTTTTATTGGGCAGGGGCGGGCACTGAAGCTTTCTTT

v_call: TRBV2
d_call: NA
clone_size: few
j_call: TRBJ2-7
cdr3_aa: CASISRSKGYEQYF
cdr3_nt: TGTGCCAGCATAAGTAGATCCAAGGGATACGAGCAGTACTTC

v_call: TRBV28
d_call: TRBD1
clone_size: NA
j_call: TRBJ2-7
cdr3_aa: CASSPGTGGAGILYEQYF
cdr3_nt: TGTGCCAGCAGCCCCGGGACAGGGGGCGCAGGGATCCTCTACGAGCAGTACTTC

v_call: TRBV20-1
d_call: NA
clone_size: many
j_call: TRBJ1-1
cdr3_aa: CSARVGLRMNTEAFF
cdr3_nt: TGCAGTGCTAGAGTAGGGTTACGGATGAACACTGAAGCTTTCTTT

v_call: TRBV7-2
d_call: TRBD2
clone_size: many
j_call: TRBJ2-5
cdr3_aa: CASSFASGRVGETQYF
cdr3_nt: TGTGCCAGCAGCTTCGCTAGCGGGAGGGTGGGGGAGACCCAGTACTTC

v_call: TRBV9
d_call: NA
clone_size: many
j_call: TRBJ2-7
cdr3_aa: CASSPMGRGYEQYF
cdr3_nt: TGTGCCAGCAGCCCTATGGGACGGGGCTACGAGCAGTACTTC

v_call: TRBV5-1
d_call: NA
clone_size: few
j_call: TRBJ2-5
cdr3_aa: CASSFKLRYQETQYF
cdr3_nt: TGCGCCAGCAGCTTTAAACTCCGGTACCAAGAGACCCAGTACTTC

v_call: TRBV29-1
d_call: NA
clone_size: NA
j_call: TRBJ2-2
cdr3_aa: CSVEAGSPIGELFF
cdr3_nt: TGCAGCGTTGAGGCAGGGTCGCCCATCGGGGAGCTGTTTTTT

v_call: TRBV18
d_call: TRBD1
clone_size: NA
j_call: TRBJ2-7
cdr3_aa: CASSPVTGDYEQYF
cdr3_nt: TGTGCCAGCTCACCAGTTACAGGGGACTACGAGCAGTACTTC

v_call: TRBV5-6
d_call: NA
clone_size: many
j_call: TRBJ1-5
cdr3_aa: CASRTWAVANQPQHF
cdr3_nt: TGTGCCAGCAGAACATGGGCAGTAGCCAATCAGCCCCAGCATTTT

v_call: TRBV7-2
d_call: TRBD1
clone_size: NA
j_call: TRBJ2-5
cdr3_aa: CASSAGQGTFQETQYF
cdr3_nt: TGTGCCAGCAGCGCGGGACAGGGAACCTTCCAAGAGACCCAGTACTTC

v_call: TRBV20-1
d_call: NA
clone_size: NA
j_call: TRBJ2-7
cdr3_aa: CSARDSDKRNYEQYF
cdr3_nt: TGCAGTGCTAGAGATTCGGACAAGAGAAACTACGAGCAGTACTTC

v_call: TRBV30
d_call: NA
clone_size: NA
j_call: TRBJ1-3
cdr3_aa: CAWSVWRAGGGNTIYF
cdr3_nt: TGTGCCTGGAGTGTATGGCGGGCTGGCGGCGGAAACACCATATATTTT

v_call: TRBV28
d_call: TRBD2
clone_size: many
j_call: TRBJ2-7
cdr3_aa: CASSPRPGLAGNEQYF
cdr3_nt: TGTGCCAGCAGTCCCAGGCCGGGACTAGCGGGAAACGAGCAGTACTTC

v_call: TRBV28
d_call: NA
clone_size: NA
j_call: TRBJ1-5
cdr3_aa: CASRRREGHF
cdr3_nt: TGTGCCAGCAGGCGGAGGGAAGGGCATTTT

v_call: TRBV10-3
d_call: TRBD2
clone_size: NA
j_call: TRBJ2-5
cdr3_aa: CAIRTSAAQETQYF
cdr3_nt: TGTGCCATCAGGACTAGCGCCGCTCAAGAGACCCAGTACTTC

v_call: TRBV20-1
d_call: NA
clone_size: many
j_call: TRBJ1-1
cdr3_aa: CSAREREGSTEAFF
cdr3_nt: TGCAGTGCTAGAGAACGGGAGGGGTCCACTGAAGCTTTCTTT

v_call: TRBV28
d_call: TRBD1
clone_size: many
j_call: TRBJ1-1
cdr3_aa: CASSPGGANTEAFF
cdr3_nt: TGTGCCAGCAGTCCAGGGGGCGCGAACACTGAAGCTTTCTTT

v_call: TRBV28
d_call: TRBD1
clone_size: NA
j_call: TRBJ1-1
cdr3_aa: CASSFNPGGSVGAFF
cdr3_nt: TGTGCCAGCAGTTTTAACCCAGGGGGCAGCGTCGGGGCTTTCTTT

v_call: TRBV2
d_call: NA
clone_size: many
j_call: TRBJ1-2
cdr3_aa: CASSEARGGYTF
cdr3_nt: TGTGCCAGCAGTGAAGCCAGGGGTGGCTACACCTTC

v_call: TRBV6-1
d_call: NA
clone_size: few
j_call: TRBJ2-7
cdr3_aa: CASSDRTVRTYEQYF
cdr3_nt: TGTGCCAGCAGTGACCGGACGGTGAGAACCTACGAGCAGTACTTC

v_call: TRBV13
d_call: TRBD2
clone_size: many
j_call: TRBJ2-2
cdr3_aa: CASSLAGGPGGELFF
cdr3_nt: TGTGCCAGCAGCTTAGCGGGAGGGCCCGGCGGGGAGCTGTTTTTT

v_call: TRBV7-9
d_call: NA
clone_size: many
j_call: TRBJ2-7
cdr3_aa: CASSTTQYEQYF
cdr3_nt: TGTGCCAGCAGCACCACTCAGTACGAGCAGTACTTC

v_call: TRBV12-5
d_call: NA
clone_size: many
j_call: TRBJ1-5
cdr3_aa: CASGSTVNQPQHF
cdr3_nt: TGTGCTAGTGGATCGACAGTAAATCAGCCCCAGCATTTT

v_call: TRBV28
d_call: NA
clone_size: many
j_call: TRBJ1-5
cdr3_aa: CASSLLREGNQPQHF
cdr3_nt: TGTGCCAGCAGTCTTCTGAGGGAGGGCAATCAGCCCCAGCATTTT

v_call: TRBV7-2
d_call: NA
clone_size: many
j_call: TRBJ2-7
cdr3_aa: CASSLQRLSYEQYF
cdr3_nt: TGTGCCAGCAGCCTACAGCGGCTCTCCTACGAGCAGTACTTC

v_call: TRBV5-1
d_call: NA
clone_size: NA
j_call: TRBJ2-5
cdr3_aa: CATGTGEETQYF
cdr3_nt: TGCGCCACGGGGACGGGGGAAGAGACCCAGTACTTC

v_call: TRBV29-1
d_call: NA
clone_size: many
j_call: TRBJ1-1
cdr3_aa: CSVEGFGDTEAFF
cdr3_nt: TGCAGCGTTGAAGGGTTCGGGGACACTGAAGCTTTCTTT

v_call: TRBV5-1
d_call: NA
clone_size: many
j_call: TRBJ2-6
cdr3_aa: CASSQGGWANVLTF
cdr3_nt: TGCGCCAGCAGCCAGGGTGGCTGGGCCAACGTCCTGACTTTC

v_call: TRBV12-3/TRBV12-4
d_call: NA
clone_size: many
j_call: TRBJ1-1
cdr3_aa: CASSFWVAEAFF
cdr3_nt: TGTGCCAGCAGTTTCTGGGTCGCTGAAGCTTTCTTT

v_call: TRBV6-5
d_call: NA
clone_size: NA
j_call: TRBJ1-3
cdr3_aa: CASSYSASSGNTIYF
cdr3_nt: TGTGCCAGCAGTTACTCGGCCAGCTCTGGAAACACCATATATTTT

v_call: TRBV5-1
d_call: NA
clone_size: NA
j_call: TRBJ1-5
cdr3_aa: CVSSPGISPNQPQHF
cdr3_nt: TGCGTCAGCAGCCCCGGGATTTCCCCCAATCAGCCCCAGCATTTT

v_call: TRBV5-6
d_call: NA
clone_size: many
j_call: TRBJ2-7
cdr3_aa: CASSSNAYEQYF
cdr3_nt: TGTGCCAGCAGCTCGAACGCCTACGAGCAGTACTTC

v_call: TRBV29-1
d_call: TRBD2
clone_size: few
j_call: TRBJ2-2
cdr3_aa: CSVEGLAGGPGDTGELFF
cdr3_nt: TGCAGCGTAGAAGGACTAGCGGGGGGGCCGGGGGACACCGGGGAGCTGTTTTTT

v_call: TRBV11-3
d_call: TRBD2
clone_size: NA
j_call: TRBJ2-5
cdr3_aa: CASSFGLAGMNQETQYF
cdr3_nt: TGTGCCAGCAGCTTCGGACTAGCGGGGATGAACCAAGAGACCCAGTACTTC

v_call: TRBV27
d_call: NA
clone_size: many
j_call: TRBJ1-2
cdr3_aa: CASSLSAGIGGYTF
cdr3_nt: TGTGCCAGCAGTTTATCGGCGGGGATAGGGGGCTACACCTTC

v_call: TRBV20-1
d_call: NA
clone_size: many
j_call: TRBJ2-4
cdr3_aa: CSAKEGANIQYF
cdr3_nt: TGCAGTGCTAAGGAGGGAGCGAACATTCAGTACTTC